Presented here are 30 T cell receptor beta chains from one specimen sequenced in a study of long-term antiretroviral therapy in people with HIV. Version v3.0 of the immunoSEQ assay was performed at survey level. The assay was immunoSEQ multiplex PCR, and TCRdb's table has in-frame clones only and misses some. The sample carries roughly 36,000 clones, roughly four fifths recorded once. The sequencing used unsorted PBMCs, collected 0.4 years before starting antiretroviral therapy. The receptors stem from a man younger than 35 with HIV.

The chain joins TRBV9 to TRBJ1-4; D uncertain. V lost 4 bases and J lost 1, with 8 bases in between. The CDR3 has 14 residues. The germline CDR1 and CDR2 sequences are SGDLS and YYNGEE. The CDR3 DNA sequence: TGTGCCAGCAGCCTTCACGGAACTAATGAAAAACTGTTTTTT. Its protein is CASSLHGTNEKLFF.

This sequence joins TRBV30 and TRBJ2-1; 8 bases line up with TRBD2. This CDR3 spans 17 amino acids. Trimming took 1 base from V and 4 from J; bases not matched to a gene: 12. Germline lookup yields CDR1 GTSNPN and CDR2 SVGIG (reference sequence). In nucleotides, the CDR3 is TGTGCCTGGAGTGCCCCTTCGGGGGGGATGAGGTACAATGAGCAGTTCTTC. It translates to CAWSAPSGGMRYNEQFF.

This chain joins TRBV6-5 and TRBJ2-1; D not resolved. The CDR3 loop spans 11 amino acids. Trimming took off 4 bases at V and 7 bases at J, with 5 bases between the two ends. Germline V CDR1 and CDR2: MNHEY, SVGAGI. CDR3 in DNA: TGTGCCAGCAGTTCCCGGAATGAGCAGTTCTTC. As protein: CASSSRNEQFF.

The rearrangement joins TRBV6-5 to TRBJ2-3; D remains unclear. Germline V CDR1 and CDR2: MNHEY, SVGAGI. The CDR3 sequence is 16 residues long. The V and J ends lost 0 bases and 2 bases respectively, with 12 bases between them. Here the CDR3 reads CASSYSSVDSTDTQYF. CDR3 nucleotide sequence: TGTGCCAGCAGTTACTCGTCGGTGGATTCCACAGATACGCAGTATTTT.

The chain uses TRBV13 and TRBJ2-7, with 10 bases aligning to TRBD1. The CDR3 is 16 amino acids. The V gene end was trimmed by 0 bases and the J gene end by 2 bases; junction bases not matched to a gene: 4. Looked up from germline, CDR1 is PRHDT and CDR2 is FYEKMQ (reference sequence). CDR3 residues: CASSLGAGTGAYEQYF. The CDR3 DNA is TGTGCCAGCAGCTTAGGGGCCGGGACAGGGGCCTACGAGCAGTACTTC.

The gene calls are TRBV2 and TRBJ2-5; tentative D call: TRBD2 (5 bases). V lost 6 bases to trimming and J lost 3 bases, with 8 bases between them. Germline CDR1 SNHLY, CDR2 FYNNEI. The CDR3 spans 12 residues. DNA of the CDR3: TGTGCCAGCAGGGGAGCGGAAGAGACCCAGTACTTC. Its protein is CASRGAEETQYF.

The rearrangement uses TRBV12-1 and TRBJ2-7; the D call TRBD2 from the table was never checked on the DNA. TRBV12-1 is tagged as a pseudogene. This CDR3 is built from 16 residues. CDR3 protein: CASSFRLAGGPNEQYF. In DNA, the CDR3 is TGTGCCAGCAGCTTCCGACTAGCGGGAGGGCCAAACGAGCAGTACTTC.

The chain employs TRBV4-3 and TRBJ2-2; D not resolved. The CDR3 covers 16 residues. V was cut by 0 bases and J by 6 bases, with 14 bases left in between. In germline, CDR1 is LGHNA, CDR2 YSLEER. CDR3 residues: CASSQDRKGPPGELFF. CDR3 bases: TGCGCCAGCAGCCAAGATCGGAAGGGCCCTCCCGGGGAGCTGTTTTTT.

The V gene is TRBV7-9, the J gene TRBJ2-1; D gene unclear. The CDR3 loop spans 12 amino acids. Germline V gene lookup returns CDR1 SEHNR and CDR2 FQNEAQ (reference sequence). Trimming removed 1 base from V and 10 bases from J, with 8 bases in between. The CDR3 DNA sequence: TGTGCCAGCAGCTTAGGTGCGTGGGAGCAGTTCTTC. Residues: CASSLGAWEQFF.

This rearrangement joins TRBV10-3 to TRBJ2-5; maybe TRBD2 (5 bases). V shed 4 bases and J shed 4 bases, with 10 bases lying between them. This CDR3 region has 13 residues. Per germline, CDR1 ENHRY and CDR2 SYGVKD. In nucleotides, the CDR3 is TGTGCCATCAGTGGAAGCGGATCAGAGACCCAGTACTTC. Translated, it gives CAISGSGSETQYF.

This chain connects TRBV19 to TRBJ1-4; D possibly corresponds to TRBD1 (5 bases). The CDR3 consists of 16 residues. Trimming removed 5 bases from V and 4 bases from J, with 17 bases in between. The germline gives CDR1 LNHDA, CDR2 SQIVND (reference sequence). The CDR3 sequence: CASSVLYDSFNEKLFF. CDR3 in DNA: TGTGCCAGTAGTGTTTTATATGACAGTTTTAATGAAAAACTGTTTTTT.

The chain couples TRBV11-2 to TRBJ2-1; D is uncertain. This CDR3 has 10 residues. Trimming stripped 1 base from V and 10 bases from J, with 2 bases between. Per germline, CDR1 SGHAT and CDR2 FQNNGV. Here the CDR3 reads CASSLGEQFF. Written as DNA, the CDR3 is TGTGCCAGCAGCTTAGGAGAGCAGTTCTTC.

The chain links TRBV14 to TRBJ2-7, with a weak D call TRBD2 (5 bases). The germline V gene has CDR1 SGHDN and CDR2 FVKESK. This CDR3 has 14 residues. V lost 4 bases to trimming and J lost 6 bases, with 16 bases between them. DNA of the CDR3: TGTGCCAGCAGCCCCGGGATTGGGAGACTCGAGCAGTACTTC. Protein: CASSPGIGRLEQYF.

This rearrangement joins TRBV28 to TRBJ2-1; 12 bases line up with TRBD2. Trimming cost V 1 base and J 1 base; bases outside gene matches: 8. Germline V gene lookup returns CDR1 MDHEN and CDR2 SYDVKM. The CDR3 contains 19 residues. The CDR3 DNA follows: TGTGCCAGCAGTTTATCCCTAGCGGGAGGGTTAGGGTCCTACAATGAGCAGTTCTTC. Translating it yields CASSLSLAGGLGSYNEQFF.

The chain combines TRBV4-1 with TRBJ2-6; D remains ambiguous. Per the germline V gene, CDR1 is MGHRA and CDR2 is YSYEKL. V dropped 0 bases and J dropped 2 bases, with 2 bases sitting between them. The CDR3 runs to 14 residues. The CDR3 spells CASSQDPGANVLTF. CDR3 coding DNA: TGCGCCAGCAGCCAAGATCCTGGGGCCAACGTCCTGACTTTC.

The chain employs TRBV20-1 and TRBJ2-7, with 7 bases aligning to TRBD1. This CDR3 is built from 11 residues. V lost 6 bases to trimming and J lost 6 bases; unmatched junction nucleotides: 5. Germline CDR1 reads DFQATT; CDR2 reads SNEGSKA (reference sequence). The CDR3, as DNA: TGCAGTGCACTACAGGGGTTCGAGCAGTACTTC. Translated: CSALQGFEQYF.

CDR3 residues: CAAGGTGELFF. The CDR3 nucleotides read TGTGCCGCCGGGGGTACCGGGGAGCTGTTTTTT. The chain couples TRBV6-5 to TRBJ2-2, with a tentative D call TRBD2 (6 bases). Trimming took off 11 bases at V and 5 bases at J, with 9 bases between the two ends. Germline V gene lookup returns CDR1 MNHEY and CDR2 SVGAGI. CDR3 length: 11 amino acids.

V gene TRBV11-2 combines with J gene TRBJ1-1; perhaps TRBD1 as D (5 bases). Germline lookup yields CDR1 SGHAT and CDR2 FQNNGV. This CDR3 is 12 amino acids long. V dropped 7 bases and J dropped 7 bases, with 13 bases sitting between them. The DNA for the CDR3 is TGTGCCAGCACCCCCGGGAGGGGTGAAGCTTTCTTT. Translating it yields CASTPGRGEAFF.

The gene calls are TRBV5-4 and TRBJ2-3, with a possible D match to TRBD2 (6 bases). Germline assignment: CDR1 SGHNT and CDR2 YYREEE (reference sequence). The CDR3 totals 15 residues. V was trimmed by 6 bases and J by 0 bases, leaving 14 bases between them. For the CDR3, the DNA is TGTGCCAGCACCTCCTCTGGGACTAGCACAGATACGCAGTATTTT. Protein product: CASTSSGTSTDTQYF.

The chain combines TRBV18 with TRBJ2-1; 9 bases are shared with TRBD2. Germline V lookup: CDR1 KGHSH, CDR2 LQKENI. Trimming removed 3 bases from V and 9 bases from J; junction bases left unmatched: 9. CDR3 length: 15 amino acids. The DNA of the CDR3 is TGTGCCAGCTCACCTCCGGGATCTAGCGGGATTGAGCAGTTCTTC. This encodes CASSPPGSSGIEQFF.

This clone was observed a single time. The chain is built from TRBV28 and TRBJ2-5, with TRBD2 identical over 11 bases. Germline trimming cut 6 bases from V and 5 bases from J; bases unmatched to any gene: 8. The CDR3 totals 15 residues. From germline, CDR1 is MDHEN and CDR2 SYDVKM. CDR3 nucleotides: TGTGCCAGCAGGGGACTAGCGGCGCCCCGGGAGACCCAGTACTTC. Protein sequence: CASRGLAAPRETQYF.

This clone was detected only once. In nucleotides, the CDR3 is TGTGCCAGCAGCTTAAACGGTTTGAGCAACACAGATACGCAGTATTTT. Amino acid sequence: CASSLNGLSNTDTQYF. The chain combines TRBV7-3 with TRBJ2-3; D unresolved. V was trimmed by 1 base and J by 2 bases, leaving 13 bases between them. Germline V CDR1 and CDR2: SGHTA, FQGTGA. The CDR3 is 16 residues long.

The CDR3 sequence is CAWRINSYNEQFF. The CDR3 DNA reads as TGTGCCTGGAGGATCAACTCCTACAATGAGCAGTTCTTC. This chain joins TRBV30 and TRBJ2-1, with D unclear. V lost 3 bases and J 0 bases, leaving 6 bases between the germline ends. The germline V gene encodes CDR1 GTSNPN and CDR2 SVGIG (reference sequence). This CDR3 region has 13 residues.

The J gene is TRBJ1-1, the V gene TRBV7-9; TRBD1 matches at 10 bases. After removal of 4 bases from V and 4 bases from J, the junction contained 9 bases not matched to a gene. This CDR3 spans 16 amino acids. Germline-derived CDR1 and CDR2 are SEHNR and FQNEAQ (reference sequence). Here the CDR3 reads CASSYPGQGLGTEAFF. The DNA of the CDR3 is TGTGCCAGCAGCTATCCGGGACAGGGGTTGGGCACTGAAGCTTTCTTT.

This clone turned up a few times. This chain uses TRBV2 with TRBJ1-5; 10 nucleotides line up with TRBD1. V trimming: 2 bases; J trimming: 4 bases; junction bases outside the gene matches: 8. The V gene's germline CDR1 is SNHLY and CDR2 FYNNEI. The CDR3 totals 17 residues. CDR3 sequence reads: CASSETRQGARNQPQHF. Written as DNA, the CDR3 is TGTGCCAGCAGTGAAACTAGACAGGGGGCAAGGAATCAGCCCCAGCATTTT.

The chain links TRBV9 to TRBJ2-3; 11 nucleotides agree with TRBD2. This CDR3 has 16 residues. J lost 4 bases, V lost 3 bases, and 7 bases had no gene match. Per germline, CDR1 SGDLS and CDR2 YYNGEE. The CDR3 sequence: CASSAPGLAVADTQYF. Written as DNA, the CDR3 is TGTGCCAGCAGCGCACCGGGACTAGCGGTTGCAGATACGCAGTATTTT.

The table lists this clone with a few counts. The chain combines TRBV6-5 with TRBJ2-7; no clear D. With 0 bases removed from V and 6 bases from J, the gap between germline ends came to 9 bases. CDR1 and CDR2 from the germline V gene are MNHEY and SVGAGI. The CDR3 spans 13 residues. The CDR3 here is CASSYSRLGEQYF. The CDR3 DNA reads TGTGCCAGCAGTTACTCGAGATTGGGCGAGCAGTACTTC.

The chain recombines TRBV18 with TRBJ1-3, with TRBD1 matching over 9 bases. This CDR3 region has 16 residues. The trim removed 2 bases at V and 2 bases at J, leaving 4 bases unmatched. Germline assignment: CDR1 KGHSH and CDR2 LQKENI. The CDR3 DNA reads as TGTGCCAGCTCACCAGGGACAGGGAGGACTGGAAACACCATATATTTT. This translates into CASSPGTGRTGNTIYF.

In nucleotides, the CDR3 is TGCGCCAGCAGCCTTGGGAGGGACCGTTCTCCGAACACCGGGGAGCTGTTTTTT. This translates into CASSLGRDRSPNTGELFF. The chain joins TRBV5-1 to TRBJ2-2; 7 positions agree with TRBD2. With 4 bases clipped from V and 0 bases from J, the junction kept 12 bases outside the gene matches. The CDR3 contains 18 residues. CDR1 is SGHRS, CDR2 YFSETQ, per germline. The variable domain in full, with the rest retrieved from reference TRBV5-1 and TRBJ2-2, is KAGVTQTPRYLIKTRGQQVTLSCSPISGHRSVSWYQQTPGQGLQFLFEYFSETQRNKGNFPGRFSGRQFSNSRSEMNVSTLELGDSALYLCASSLGRDRSPNTGELFFGEGSRLTVL.

This rearrangement joins TRBV30 to TRBJ2-3; D is unresolved. The CDR3 has 13 amino acids. Trimming left V 0 bases short and J 6 bases short, with 10 bases between. CDR1 is GTSNPN, CDR2 SVGIG, per germline (reference sequence). CDR3 sequence: CAWSVPATDTQYF. CDR3 coding DNA: TGTGCCTGGAGTGTACCCGCCACTGATACGCAGTATTTT.